The 27 T cell receptor beta chains listed next were all sequenced from one sample in a study of blood T cell repertoires in COVID-19. Clones were sequenced by immunoSEQ multiplex PCR, and TCRdb holds only the in-frame ones, with some missing. The table includes fewer than 200,000 clones, about 83% detected once. Input material: PBMCs or T cells enriched from blood (not recorded which). Receptor source: a woman aged 25 to 45 who had been exposed to COVID-19.

This clone was seen just once. V gene TRBV2 combines with J gene TRBJ1-3; D may be TRBD1 (5 bases). Germline assignment: CDR1 SNHLY and CDR2 FYNNEI. The CDR3 totals 14 residues. The V end was cut by 4 bases, the J end by 0 bases, with 7 bases between. CDR3 amino acids: CASSATASGNTIYF. The CDR3 nucleotides are TGTGCCAGCAGTGCGACAGCCTCTGGAAACACCATATATTTT.

The CDR3 protein is CASGLRQGRGYTF. The DNA for the CDR3 is TGTGCTAGTGGCTTACGACAGGGCCGCGGCTACACCTTC. V is TRBV12-5 and J is TRBJ1-2; 7 bases align to TRBD1. Trimming removed 6 bases from V and 8 bases from J; junction bases left unmatched: 9. This CDR3 region has 13 residues. From germline, CDR1 is LGHNT and CDR2 FRNRAP.

The chain links TRBV5-8 to TRBJ2-7; 10 positions match TRBD2. V gave up 4 bases and J gave up 1 base; unmatched junction bases: 8. Germline lookup yields CDR1 SGHTS and CDR2 YDEGEE. This CDR3 is built from 16 residues. The DNA of the CDR3 is TGTGCCAGCAGCGGGACCACTAGCGGGGCATCCTACGAGCAGTACTTC. Translating it yields CASSGTTSGASYEQYF.

The gene calls are TRBV30 and TRBJ1-1; tentatively, D is TRBD1 (5 bases). CDR1 and CDR2 from the germline V gene are GTSNPN and SVGIG (reference sequence). The CDR3 is made up of 13 amino acids. V was cut by 5 bases and J by 1 base, with 11 bases left in between. CDR3 in DNA: TGTGCCTGGGAGAAACAGGAGAACACTGAAGCTTTCTTT. Translating gives CAWEKQENTEAFF.

V is TRBV7-9 and J is TRBJ2-1, with a tentative D call TRBD2 (6 bases). The CDR3 length is 17 residues. CDR1 is SEHNR and CDR2 is FQNEAQ in the germline V gene (reference sequence). V was clipped by 5 bases and J by 3 bases, with 20 bases between them. The CDR3 is CASSKPSLALLYNEQFF. In nucleotides, the CDR3 is TGTGCCAGCAGCAAACCCTCACTAGCCTTACTCTACAATGAGCAGTTCTTC. Together with reference TRBV7-9 and TRBJ2-1, the CDR3 gives the full variable domain: DTGVSQNPRHKITKRGQNVTFRCDPISEHNRLYWYRQTLGQGPEFLTYFQNEAQLEKSRLLSDRFSAERPKGSFSTLEIQRTEQGDSAMYLCASSKPSLALLYNEQFFGPGTRLTVL.

This clone was seen only once. The V and J genes are TRBV5-7 and TRBJ2-5; D might be TRBD1 (6 bases). TRBV5-7 is classed as an ORF, of uncertain function. Trimming stripped 7 bases from V and 7 bases from J, with 29 bases between. The CDR3 is 17 amino acids. Written as DNA, the CDR3 is TGTGCCAGCGACAGGAATTTGGGTCGGGGTCTCGGGGTGACCCAGTACTTC. It codes for CASDRNLGRGLGVTQYF.

The chain is built from TRBV5-3 and TRBJ1-5, with D possibly being TRBD1 (6 bases). TRBV5-3 is placed among ORFs of uncertain function. This CDR3 contains 13 residues. V shed 5 bases and J shed 5 bases, with 11 bases lying between them. The CDR3 bases are TGTGCCAGAAGTAATGAGGGGGATCAGCCCCAGCATTTT. Translation gives CARSNEGDQPQHF.

This clone showed up just a few times. The DNA for the CDR3 is TGTGCCAGCAGCCTGGCAGCGGGGGGGACCTACGAGCAGTACTTC. This encodes CASSLAAGGTYEQYF. This rearrangement joins TRBV7-2 to TRBJ2-7; 10 nucleotides agree with TRBD2. V dropped 5 bases and J dropped 2; count of bases not matched to a gene: 6. This CDR3 is 15 amino acids long. Germline values: CDR1 SGHTA, CDR2 FQGNSA. Full variable domain (outside the CDR3, taken from reference TRBV7-2 and TRBJ2-7): GAGVSQSPSNKVTEKGKDVELRCDPISGHTALYWYRQSLGQGLEFLIYFQGNSAPDKSGLPSDRFSAERTGGSVSTLTIQRTQQEDSAVYLCASSLAAGGTYEQYFGPGTRLTVT.

This chain links TRBV6-4 with TRBJ1-2; D might be TRBD1 (5 bases). The CDR3 loop spans 12 amino acids. The germline CDR1 and CDR2 sequences are MRHNA and SNTAGT. Trimming removed 6 bases from V and 8 bases from J, with 13 bases in between. The CDR3 protein is CASRSPGGGYTF. The CDR3 coding sequence is TGTGCCAGCAGGTCCCCCGGGGGGGGCTACACCTTC.

The V call is TRBV19, the J call TRBJ1-2, with D hard to call. V was trimmed by 7 bases and J by 0 bases, leaving 12 bases between them. Germline V lookup: CDR1 LNHDA, CDR2 SQIVND (reference sequence). CDR3 length equals 14 residues. Here the CDR3 reads CASKSAGANYGYTF. In nucleotides, the CDR3 is TGTGCCAGTAAGTCGGCTGGAGCTAACTATGGCTACACCTTC.

The chain recombines TRBV18 with TRBJ1-2, with a weak D call TRBD1 (6 bases). This CDR3 contains 12 residues. The germline V and J ends were trimmed by 5 bases and 5 bases, with 9 bases remaining between them. The germline V gene has CDR1 KGHSH and CDR2 LQKENI. The CDR3 DNA follows: TGTGCCAGCTCAGGGGGCCATTATGGCTACACCTTC. It translates to CASSGGHYGYTF.

The rearrangement links TRBV5-6 to TRBJ1-1; D remains ambiguous. Germline assignment: CDR1 SGHDT and CDR2 YYEEEE. The length of the CDR3 is 13 residues. Trimming shortened V by 4 bases and J by 4 bases, and 11 bases separated the two germline ends. The DNA for the CDR3 is TGTGCCAGCAGCCGCGGGTATTCCACTGAAGCTTTCTTT. Protein product: CASSRGYSTEAFF.

V usage is TRBV5-1 and J usage is TRBJ1-2; TRBD1 agrees at 8 bases. Germline assignment: CDR1 SGHRS and CDR2 YFSETQ. This CDR3 region has 15 residues. V lost 1 base to trimming and J lost 1 base; unmatched junction nucleotides: 3. For the CDR3, the DNA is TGCGCCAGCAGCTTGAGGACAGGGAATAACTATGGCTACACCTTC. Translated: CASSLRTGNNYGYTF.

This sequence joins TRBV11-2 and TRBJ2-7, with 11 nucleotides matching TRBD1. CDR1 and CDR2 from the germline V gene are SGHAT and FQNNGV. The ends lost 0 bases at V and 4 bases at J; junction bases unmatched: 2. The CDR3 consists of 15 residues. CDR3 in DNA: TGTGCCAGCAGCTTAGAGGGACAGGGGGTTTACGAGCAGTACTTC. It encodes CASSLEGQGVYEQYF.

This clone came up a few times. The chain joins TRBV4-3 to TRBJ2-6; 7 nucleotides agree with TRBD2. The V gene end was trimmed by 0 bases and the J gene end by 2 bases; junction bases not matched to a gene: 1. Germline loops: CDR1 LGHNA, CDR2 YSLEER. The CDR3 spans 16 residues. CDR3 residues: CASSQDRGAGANVLTF. The CDR3 DNA sequence: TGCGCCAGCAGCCAAGATCGGGGGGCTGGGGCCAACGTCCTGACTTTC.

The chain joins TRBV19 to TRBJ1-1; D perhaps matches TRBD1 (6 bases). Per germline, CDR1 LNHDA and CDR2 SQIVND (reference sequence). There are 13 residues in the CDR3. The V gene lost 10 bases and the J gene lost 6 bases, with 18 bases spanning the gap. The CDR3 here is CATRGPIYPEAFF. Written as DNA, the CDR3 is TGTGCCACCAGGGGCCCAATATACCCTGAAGCTTTCTTT.

The rearrangement uses TRBV7-9 and TRBJ2-1; TRBD2 matches 9 bases. Germline V lookup: CDR1 SEHNR, CDR2 FQNEAQ (reference sequence). The CDR3 spans 17 residues. V gave up 1 base and J gave up 2 bases; unmatched junction bases: 6. This chain's CDR3 is CASSLGAGGNTYNEQFF. CDR3 coding DNA: TGTGCCAGCAGCTTAGGGGCGGGAGGGAACACCTACAATGAGCAGTTCTTC.

This sequence joins TRBV11-3 and TRBJ1-1; D might be TRBD1 (6 bases). Per germline, CDR1 SGHNT and CDR2 YENEEA. The CDR3 is 13 amino acids. V lost 7 bases to trimming and J lost 3 bases, with 12 bases between them. The CDR3 is CASKGGGDTEAFF. The CDR3 region has the DNA TGTGCCAGCAAAGGGGGGGGTGACACTGAAGCTTTCTTT.

The gene calls are TRBV3-1 (or the pseudogene TRBV3-2) and TRBJ2-2; TRBD2 agrees at 7 bases. The germline V gene has CDR1 LGHDT and CDR2 YNNKEL (reference sequence). This CDR3 spans 16 amino acids. Germline trimming cut 0 bases from V and 4 bases from J; bases unmatched to any gene: 5. In nucleotides, the CDR3 is TGTGCCAGCAGCCAAGATGCGGGGGTGGTCACCGGGGAGCTGTTTTTT. It is translated as CASSQDAGVVTGELFF.

DNA of the CDR3: TGCGCCAGCAGCTCAGGGATCGGTAGCAATCAGCCCCAGCATTTT. Protein: CASSSGIGSNQPQHF. The chain combines TRBV5-1 with TRBJ1-5, with D possibly TRBD1 on 5 matching bases. The CDR3 has 15 residues. From germline, CDR1 is SGHRS and CDR2 YFSETQ. Trimming removed 3 bases at V and 0 bases at J, with 10 bases between.

The chain carries TRBV14 and TRBJ1-1; 7 bases fit TRBD1. V was clipped by 4 bases and J by 8 bases; unmatched bases: 13. From germline, CDR1 is SGHDN and CDR2 FVKESK. The CDR3 is 15 residues long. CDR3 region: CASSPDRPRRIEAFF. CDR3 nucleotides: TGTGCCAGCAGCCCGGACAGGCCCCGCAGGATCGAAGCTTTCTTT.

This chain links TRBV3-1 (or the pseudogene TRBV3-2) with TRBJ1-1; a possible D gene is TRBD1 (5 bases). This CDR3 is built from 14 residues. The V gene lost 2 bases and the J gene lost 3 bases, with 10 bases spanning the gap. Germline-derived CDR1 and CDR2 are LGHDT and YNNKEL (reference sequence). This CDR3 reads CASSQPGRDTEAFF. CDR3 DNA: TGTGCCAGCAGCCAACCCGGCAGGGACACTGAAGCTTTCTTT.

The chain employs TRBV2 and TRBJ2-3; 12 positions match TRBD2. The J segment lost 6 bases and the V segment lost 6 bases, leaving 7 bases of the junction unmatched. Germline CDR1 reads SNHLY; CDR2 reads FYNNEI. The CDR3 has 15 amino acids. In DNA form, the CDR3 reads TGTGCCAGCAGGGAGACTAGCGGGGGAGGGGATACGCAGTATTTT. Its translation: CASRETSGGGDTQYF.

V and J are TRBV7-9 and TRBJ2-2; 9 bases are a match to TRBD1. CDR3 length: 17 residues. Germline lookup yields CDR1 SEHNR and CDR2 FQNEAQ (reference sequence). V dropped 5 bases and J dropped 2; count of bases not matched to a gene: 9. In DNA, the CDR3 is TGTGCCAGCAGCCAGAACCGGGACAGGGTAAACACCGGGGAGCTGTTTTTT. It translates to CASSQNRDRVNTGELFF.

This clone was seen a single time. The chain employs TRBV19 and TRBJ2-5; 9 bases match TRBD1. V lost 6 bases to trimming and J lost 3 bases; unmatched junction nucleotides: 5. The V gene's germline CDR1 is LNHDA and CDR2 SQIVND (reference sequence). There are 14 residues in the CDR3. In nucleotides, the CDR3 is TGTGCCAGTAGGCAATGGACAGGGGAAGAGACCCAGTACTTC. This gives the protein CASRQWTGEETQYF.

This clone appeared a single time. The chain is built from TRBV19 and TRBJ2-7; no clear D. Per germline, CDR1 LNHDA and CDR2 SQIVND (reference sequence). Between the trimmed V and J ends, which lost 10 bases and 3 bases, there was a span of 10 bases. The CDR3 consists of 11 residues. The CDR3 DNA sequence: TGTGCCACACAGTACGACTACGAGCAGTACTTC. It encodes CATQYDYEQYF.

CDR3 amino acids: CASIDRLDSGNTIYF. The DNA of the CDR3 is TGTGCCAGCATAGACAGGCTCGACTCTGGAAACACCATATATTTT. The V call is TRBV5-4, the J call TRBJ1-3; D possibly corresponds to TRBD1 (6 bases). Per germline, CDR1 SGHNT and CDR2 YYREEE (reference sequence). The CDR3 is made up of 15 amino acids. Trimming took 6 bases from V and 0 from J, leaving 13 bases between them.